Each of the 32 T cell receptor beta chains below was sequenced from the same sample in a study of naive and memory T cell subsets. The antigens these receptors bind are not known. General study points: A few larger clonotypes appeared in naive repertoires, especially CD8, possibly memory cells re-expressing CD45RA.

An equimolar mix of two oligonucleotides served as the beta constant-region primer for TRBC1 and TRBC2. The ligated cDNA underwent four PCR rounds using SP2 and nested alpha and beta constant-region primers. TCRdb re-called the UMI-ligation and nested PCR reads with MiXCR, one entry per CDR3 protein. Of over 130,000 distinct CDR3 sequences detected, roughly a fifth appear once; the ten largest clones hold 0.5% to 0.75%. The sequenced sample was naive CD8+ T cells from blood. The receptors originated from a human donor in good health.

The CDR3 DNA reads TGTGCCAGCAGTTCACCGACCAGCGACTATGGCTACACCTTC. This translates into CASSSPTSDYGYTF. This chain links TRBV28 with TRBJ1-2; D remains unclear. The CDR3 spans 14 residues. From germline, CDR1 is MDHEN and CDR2 SYDVKM. Between the trimmed V and J ends, which lost 4 bases and 3 bases, there was a span of 12 bases.

This clonotype was observed a few times. This chain links TRBV3-1 with TRBJ2-7; D might be TRBD1 or TRBD2, each matching 5 bases. Germline values: CDR1 LGHDT, CDR2 YNNKEL (reference sequence). V was clipped by 4 bases and J by 3 bases, with 16 bases between them. This CDR3 comprises 15 residues. CDR3 in DNA: TGTGCCAGCAGCCCAGGCCCGGGACCCAACTACGAGCAGTACTTC. This codes for CASSPGPGPNYEQYF.

CDR3 sequence: CASSLAGGGWRTEAFF. DNA of the CDR3: TGCGCCAGCAGCTTGGCCGGTGGGGGATGGCGAACTGAAGCTTTCTTT. The V call is TRBV5-1, the J call TRBJ1-1, with D possibly being TRBD1 (5 bases). From germline, CDR1 is SGHRS and CDR2 YFSETQ. The CDR3 loop spans 16 amino acids. Trimming stripped 0 bases from V and 5 bases from J, with 17 bases between.

This clonotype was recorded at least ten times. V is TRBV28 and J is TRBJ2-7; D not certain. V gave up 4 bases and J gave up 2 bases, with 6 bases separating them. Germline-derived CDR1 and CDR2 are MDHEN and SYDVKM. The CDR3 has 12 residues. The CDR3 DNA reads as TGTGCCAGCAGTTCCTACCCCTACGAGCAGTACTTC. Translated, it gives CASSSYPYEQYF.

V gene TRBV24-1 combines with J gene TRBJ1-5; 10 bases are shared with TRBD1. Germline V gene data show CDR1 as KGHDR and CDR2 as SFDVKD. CDR3 length: 16 amino acids. J gave up 2 bases and V 3 bases, and 3 bases lay outside the gene matches. CDR3 protein: CATSDPDRGGNQPQHF. The CDR3, as DNA: TGTGCCACCAGTGATCCGGACAGGGGGGGCAATCAGCCCCAGCATTTT.

The V gene is TRBV28, the J gene TRBJ1-2; D is possibly TRBD1 (6 bases). The germline V gene has CDR1 MDHEN and CDR2 SYDVKM. CDR3 length: 16 residues. V lost 6 bases, J lost 4 bases, and 21 bases lay in between. CDR3 sequence (DNA): TGTGCCAGCAGCCCAACGACAGGATTAGGGTTCTATGGCTACACCTTC. Translating gives CASSPTTGLGFYGYTF.

CDR3 nucleotides: TGTGCCAGCAGCCGACAGGGGCGACAAGATGGCTACACCTTC. Amino acids: CASSRQGRQDGYTF. The rearrangement links TRBV5-6 to TRBJ1-2, with TRBD1 matching over 8 bases. Germline values: CDR1 SGHDT, CDR2 YYEEEE. The CDR3 covers 14 residues. With V trimmed by 4 bases and J by 6 bases, 8 bases remained unmatched.

This clonotype turned up a few times. The chain joins TRBV28 to TRBJ1-2, with 8 positions matching TRBD1. CDR3 size: 15 residues. Germline CDR1 reads MDHEN; CDR2 reads SYDVKM. Trimming at V came to 6 bases and at J to 7 bases, leaving 13 bases not matched to a gene. The CDR3 sequence is CASSPDRGEMGGYTF. The CDR3 DNA is TGTGCCAGCAGCCCCGACAGGGGTGAGATGGGTGGCTACACCTTC.

This clonotype came up a few times. The J gene is TRBJ2-1, the V gene TRBV19; D perhaps matches TRBD2 (5 bases). This CDR3 is built from 15 residues. The V gene's germline CDR1 is LNHDA and CDR2 SQIVND (reference sequence). V was cut by 8 bases and J by 0 bases, with 14 bases left in between. The CDR3 coding sequence is TGTGCCAGTTCTTTATTTGGGAGCTCCTACAATGAGCAGTTCTTC. The encoded protein is CASSLFGSSYNEQFF.

This clonotype came up once. The chain combines TRBV4-3 with TRBJ2-7; 9 positions agree with TRBD1. Germline V lookup: CDR1 LGHNA, CDR2 YSLEER. CDR3 length: 17 amino acids. With 3 bases clipped from V and 2 bases from J, the junction kept 11 bases outside the gene matches. The CDR3 sequence is CASSQTAGTGSTYEQYF. The CDR3 DNA reads as TGCGCCAGCAGCCAGACTGCCGGGACAGGGAGTACCTACGAGCAGTACTTC.

This clonotype has just a few counts. This chain links TRBV19 with TRBJ2-1; 7 positions agree with TRBD2. Unmatched junction bases numbered 2, after V lost 3 bases and J lost 0 bases. Germline V gene sequence: CDR1 LNHDA, CDR2 SQIVND (reference sequence). The CDR3 spans 15 residues. CDR3 DNA: TGTGCCAGTAGTATGTGGACTAGCTCCTACAATGAGCAGTTCTTC. Its translation is CASSMWTSSYNEQFF. The full variable domain, with the rest looked up from reference TRBV19 and TRBJ2-1, is DGGITQSPKYLFRKEGQNVTLSCEQNLNHDAMYWYRQDPGQGLRLIYYSQIVNDFQKGDIAEGYSVSREKKESFPLTVTSAQKNPTAFYLCASSMWTSSYNEQFFGPGTRLTVL.

CDR3 sequence reads: CASSFGRSGNTIYF. In DNA form, the CDR3 reads TGTGCCAGCAGTTTCGGGCGCTCTGGAAACACCATATATTTT. The V call is TRBV28, the J call TRBJ1-3, with unresolved D. This CDR3 spans 14 amino acids. V lost 3 bases and J lost 0, with 6 bases in between. In germline, CDR1 is MDHEN, CDR2 SYDVKM.

To note about this clonotype: Mismatch with germline at one junction end may stem from a read error. The J gene is TRBJ1-3, the V gene TRBV28; 9 nucleotides agree with TRBD1. CDR1 is MDHEN and CDR2 is SYDVKM in the germline V gene. This CDR3 contains 16 residues. CDR3: CASSLGQGLIRDTIYF. In nucleotides, the CDR3 is TGTGCCAGCAGTTTAGGACAGGGGCTAATTCGAGACACAATATATTTT. The full variable domain, with the rest looked up from reference TRBV28 and TRBJ1-3, is DVKVTQSSRYLVKRTGEKVFLECVQDMDHENMFWYRQDPGLGLRLIYFSYDVKMKEKGDIPEGYSVSREKKERFSLILESASTNQTSMYLCASSLGQGLIRDTIYFGEGSWLTVV.

This sequence joins TRBV4-2 and TRBJ2-1; 8 bases are shared with TRBD2. Germline V gives CDR1 LGHNA, CDR2 YNFKEQ. CDR3 length: 16 residues. V lost 3 bases and J lost 3; bases outside the gene matches: 7. The CDR3 DNA is TGTGCCAGCAGCCATAATGCTCGGGAGGGCTACAATGAGCAGTTCTTC. Its translation is CASSHNAREGYNEQFF.

The chain recombines TRBV6-5 with TRBJ1-4; D unresolved. This CDR3 contains 14 residues. CDR1 is MNHEY, CDR2 SVGAGI, per germline. Trimming removed 6 bases at V and 10 bases at J, with 18 bases between. CDR3 amino acids: CASSPPETEGKLFF. CDR3 DNA sequence: TGTGCCAGCAGCCCACCCGAGACGGAGGGAAAACTGTTTTTT.

This clonotype was recorded many times. V is TRBV6-6 and J is TRBJ2-7; D is possibly TRBD2 (6 bases). V was shortened by 2 bases and J by 2 bases, with 10 bases between the two germline ends. CDR1 and CDR2 from the germline V gene are MNHNY and SVGAGI (reference sequence). The CDR3 spans 14 residues. The CDR3 protein is CASSYGRGTYEQYF. The CDR3 region has the DNA TGTGCCAGCAGTTACGGTCGGGGGACCTACGAGCAGTACTTC.

This clonotype was counted between two and nine times. The genes are TRBV28 and TRBJ2-2, with 9 bases lining up with TRBD1. The CDR3 is 16 residues long. V lost 2 bases to trimming and J lost 3 bases; unmatched junction nucleotides: 4. CDR1 and CDR2 from the germline V gene are MDHEN and SYDVKM. CDR3 DNA sequence: TGTGCCAGCAGTTTACGGACAGGGGTAGACACCGGGGAGCTGTTTTTT. This encodes CASSLRTGVDTGELFF. The full variable domain, in which reference TRBV28 and TRBJ2-2 provide the parts outside the CDR3, is DVKVTQSSRYLVKRTGEKVFLECVQDMDHENMFWYRQDPGLGLRLIYFSYDVKMKEKGDIPEGYSVSREKKERFSLILESASTNQTSMYLCASSLRTGVDTGELFFGEGSRLTVL.

This clonotype occurred a few times. The chain joins TRBV6-5 to TRBJ2-2; D may correspond to TRBD1 or TRBD2 (6 bases each). The V end lost 4 bases, the J end lost 6 bases, and 15 bases lay between the germline ends. The CDR3 extends over 15 amino acids. Germline CDR1 is MNHEY and CDR2 is SVGAGI. The CDR3 here is CASSLEGGIAGELFF. CDR3 nucleotide sequence: TGTGCCAGCAGTTTAGAAGGGGGGATCGCCGGGGAGCTGTTTTTT.

Ten or more counts support this clonotype. CDR3 region: CASSQGLEKLFF. The CDR3 DNA reads as TGCGCCAGCAGCCAAGGGCTCGAAAAACTGTTTTTT. The chain links TRBV4-1 to TRBJ1-4; D ambiguous. V gave up 1 base and J gave up 8 bases, with 5 bases separating them. Germline CDR1 is MGHRA and CDR2 is YSYEKL. The CDR3 is made up of 12 amino acids.

The V call is TRBV6-5, the J call TRBJ1-2; 7 bases match TRBD1. Germline lookup yields CDR1 MNHEY and CDR2 SVGAGI. This CDR3 has 13 residues. The V segment lost 5 bases and the J segment 4 bases; nucleotides outside the gene matches: 4. CDR3 bases: TGTGCCAGCAGTCAACAGGGGAGCTATGGCTACACCTTC. This sequence encodes CASSQQGSYGYTF.

The genes are TRBV29-1 and TRBJ2-1; possible D gene TRBD2, 5 bases. Per the germline V gene, CDR1 is SQVTM and CDR2 is ANQGSEA. V lost 0 bases, J lost 4 bases, and 16 bases lay in between. The CDR3 is 16 residues long. CDR3 sequence (DNA): TGCAGCGTTGAAGACTTCCAGGACTGGACTTACAATGAGCAGTTCTTC. Translation: CSVEDFQDWTYNEQFF.

The table lists this clonotype with a few counts. This chain connects TRBV9 to TRBJ2-7; no clear D gene. Germline V CDR1 and CDR2: SGDLS, YYNGEE. Trimming removed 2 bases from V and 0 bases from J, with 9 bases in between. The CDR3 runs to 14 residues. The CDR3 DNA reads as TGTGCCAGCAGCGTGGGCGTCAGCTCCTACGAGCAGTACTTC. Encoded protein: CASSVGVSSYEQYF.

The chain's CDR3 is CSVEDDLLQETQYF. DNA of the CDR3: TGCAGCGTTGAAGATGACCTACTCCAAGAGACCCAGTACTTC. J is TRBJ2-5 and V is TRBV29-1, with D unresolved. The V gene lost 0 bases and the J gene lost 1 base, with 9 bases spanning the gap. Germline V lookup: CDR1 SQVTM, CDR2 ANQGSEA. CDR3 size: 14 residues. Filled out from reference TRBV29-1 and TRBJ2-5, the complete variable domain reads SAVISQKPSRDICQRGTSLTIQCQVDSQVTMMFWYRQQPGQSLTLIATANQGSEATYESGFVIDKFPISRPNLTFSTLTVSNMSPEDSSIYLCSVEDDLLQETQYFGPGTRLLVL.

This chain connects TRBV11-2 to TRBJ1-1; D is unresolved. The germline V gene has CDR1 SGHAT and CDR2 FQNNGV. The V gene lost 7 bases and the J gene lost 5 bases, with 20 bases spanning the gap. The CDR3 has 15 residues. CDR3 nucleotides: TGTGCCAGCACCGGAACGGGCGGTGGAAGAACTGAAGCTTTCTTT. Its translation: CASTGTGGGRTEAFF. Filled out from reference TRBV11-2 and TRBJ1-1, the complete variable domain reads EAGVAQSPRYKIIEKRQSVAFWCNPISGHATLYWYQQILGQGPKLLIQFQNNGVVDDSQLPKDRFSAERLKGVDSTLKIQPAKLEDSAVYLCASTGTGGGRTEAFFGQGTRLTVV.

The sample holds a few counts of this clonotype. The chain recombines TRBV18 with TRBJ2-5, with 8 bases lining up with TRBD1. Losses at the gene ends were 3 bases for V and 13 bases for J; bases not matched to a gene: 7. Germline V gene lookup returns CDR1 KGHSH and CDR2 LQKENI. The CDR3 spans 12 residues. The CDR3 spells CASSPPTGDSYF. The CDR3 region has the DNA TGTGCCAGCTCACCCCCGACAGGGGATTCGTACTTC. The variable domain in full, with the rest retrieved from reference TRBV18 and TRBJ2-5, is NAGVMQNPRHLVRRRGQEARLRCSPMKGHSHVYWYRQLPEEGLKFMVYLQKENIIDESGMPKERFSAEFPKEGPSILRIQQVVRGDSAAYFCASSPPTGDSYFGPGTRLLVL.

This clonotype was seen a handful of times. The chain is built from TRBV5-5 and TRBJ2-7, with TRBD2 identical over 10 bases. CDR3 length: 14 amino acids. The germline V gene has CDR1 SGHKS and CDR2 YYEKEE (reference sequence). Trimming took 2 bases from V and 3 from J; bases not matched to a gene: 2. DNA for the CDR3: TGTGCCAGCAGCTTCGGGACTAGCGACTACGAGCAGTACTTC. Its translation is CASSFGTSDYEQYF.

J is TRBJ2-7 and V is TRBV12-3 or TRBV12-4, with a tentative D call TRBD2 (5 bases). This CDR3 spans 14 amino acids. The germline V and J ends were trimmed by 3 bases and 4 bases, with 13 bases remaining between them. For the CDR3, the DNA is TGTGCCAGCAGTTTTGGTGAGGGCCCATACGAGCAGTACTTC. Translated, it gives CASSFGEGPYEQYF.

This clonotype was seen at least ten times. The genes are TRBV20-1 and TRBJ2-7; weak D call: TRBD2 (5 bases). CDR3 length: 15 residues. Germline values: CDR1 DFQATT, CDR2 SNEGSKA (reference sequence). Trimming shortened V by 3 bases and J by 0 bases, and 15 bases separated the two germline ends. The CDR3 region is CSASPAAEPSYEQYF. CDR3 bases: TGCAGTGCTAGCCCAGCGGCAGAACCCTCCTACGAGCAGTACTTC.

The genes are TRBV10-3 and TRBJ1-4; D remains ambiguous. With 0 bases removed from V and 0 bases from J, the gap between germline ends came to 11 bases. CDR1 is ENHRY, CDR2 SYGVKD, per germline. The CDR3 covers 17 residues. The CDR3 region has the DNA TGTGCCATCAGTGAGTCGAAAGTCCGAACAACTAATGAAAAACTGTTTTTT. Translated, it gives CAISESKVRTTNEKLFF.

This chain links TRBV10-2 with TRBJ2-6; the D is unclear. The CDR3 loop spans 15 amino acids. The V gene lost 3 bases and the J gene lost 2 bases, with 8 bases spanning the gap. Germline V gives CDR1 WSHSY, CDR2 SAAADI. CDR3 protein: CASSDLGTGANVLTF. The CDR3 DNA reads as TGCGCCAGCAGTGATCTGGGGACTGGGGCCAACGTCCTGACTTTC.

There are a few counts of this clonotype. The V gene is TRBV12-3 or TRBV12-4, the J gene TRBJ1-6, with TRBD1 as a possible D gene (5 bases). The CDR3 sequence is 15 residues long. Between the trimmed V and J ends, which lost 7 bases and 10 bases, there was a span of 20 bases. Here the CDR3 DNA reads TGTGCCAGCACCGGGCCCGGCAGGGCTGGGTCACCCCTCCACTTT. Its protein is CASTGPGRAGSPLHF.

The table lists this clonotype with a few counts. This chain links TRBV12-3 or TRBV12-4 with TRBJ2-5; 10 bases line up with TRBD2. The V and J ends lost 5 bases and 5 bases, in that order; junction bases with no gene match: 11. CDR3 length equals 16 residues. CDR3 in amino acids: CASSLSPSGSMETQYF. The DNA for the CDR3 is TGTGCCAGCAGTCTTTCTCCTAGCGGGAGTATGGAGACCCAGTACTTC.